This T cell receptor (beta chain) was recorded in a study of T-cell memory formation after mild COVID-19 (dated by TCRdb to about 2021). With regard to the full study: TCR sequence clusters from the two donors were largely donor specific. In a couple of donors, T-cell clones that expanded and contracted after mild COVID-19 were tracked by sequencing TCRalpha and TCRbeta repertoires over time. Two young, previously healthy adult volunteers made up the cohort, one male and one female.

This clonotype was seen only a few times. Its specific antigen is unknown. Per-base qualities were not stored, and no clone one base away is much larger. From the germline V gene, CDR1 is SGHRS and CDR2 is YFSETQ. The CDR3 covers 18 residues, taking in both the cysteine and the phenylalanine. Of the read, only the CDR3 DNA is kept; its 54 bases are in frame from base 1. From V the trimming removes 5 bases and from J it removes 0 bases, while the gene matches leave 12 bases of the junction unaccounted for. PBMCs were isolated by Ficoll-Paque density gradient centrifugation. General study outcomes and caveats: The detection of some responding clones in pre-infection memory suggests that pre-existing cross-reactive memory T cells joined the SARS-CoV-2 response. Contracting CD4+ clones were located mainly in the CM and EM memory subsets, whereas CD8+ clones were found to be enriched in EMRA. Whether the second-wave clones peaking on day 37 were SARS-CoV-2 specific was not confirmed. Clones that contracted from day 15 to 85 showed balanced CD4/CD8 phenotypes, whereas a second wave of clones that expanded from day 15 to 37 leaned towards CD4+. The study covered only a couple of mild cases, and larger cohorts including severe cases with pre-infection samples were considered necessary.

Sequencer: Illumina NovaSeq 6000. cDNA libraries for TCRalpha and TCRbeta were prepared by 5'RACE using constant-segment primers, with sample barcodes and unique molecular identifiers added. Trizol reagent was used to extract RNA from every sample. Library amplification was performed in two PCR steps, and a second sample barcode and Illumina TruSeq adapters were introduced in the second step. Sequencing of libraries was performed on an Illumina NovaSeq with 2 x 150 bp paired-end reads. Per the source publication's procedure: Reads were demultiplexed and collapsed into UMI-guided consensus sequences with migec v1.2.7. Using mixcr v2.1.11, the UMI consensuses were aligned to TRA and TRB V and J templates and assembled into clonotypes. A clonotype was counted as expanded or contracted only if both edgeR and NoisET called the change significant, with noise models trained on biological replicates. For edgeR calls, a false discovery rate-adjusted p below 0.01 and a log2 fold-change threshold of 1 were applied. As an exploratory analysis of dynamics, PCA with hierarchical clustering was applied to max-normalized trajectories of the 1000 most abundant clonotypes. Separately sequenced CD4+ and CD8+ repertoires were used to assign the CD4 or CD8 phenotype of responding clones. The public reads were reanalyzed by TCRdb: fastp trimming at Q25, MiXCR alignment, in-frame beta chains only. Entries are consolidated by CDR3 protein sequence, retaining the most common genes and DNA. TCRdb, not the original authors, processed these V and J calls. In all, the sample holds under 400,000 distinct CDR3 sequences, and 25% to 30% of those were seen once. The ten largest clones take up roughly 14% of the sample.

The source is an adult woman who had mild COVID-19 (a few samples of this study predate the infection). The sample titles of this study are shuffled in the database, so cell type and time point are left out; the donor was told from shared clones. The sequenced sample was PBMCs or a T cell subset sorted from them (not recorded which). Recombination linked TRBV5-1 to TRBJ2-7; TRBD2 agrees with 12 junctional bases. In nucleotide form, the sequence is TGCGCCAGCAGACGACAGGGACTAGCGGGTGCCCTCTCCTACGAGCAGTACTTC. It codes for CASRRQGLAGALSYEQYF.